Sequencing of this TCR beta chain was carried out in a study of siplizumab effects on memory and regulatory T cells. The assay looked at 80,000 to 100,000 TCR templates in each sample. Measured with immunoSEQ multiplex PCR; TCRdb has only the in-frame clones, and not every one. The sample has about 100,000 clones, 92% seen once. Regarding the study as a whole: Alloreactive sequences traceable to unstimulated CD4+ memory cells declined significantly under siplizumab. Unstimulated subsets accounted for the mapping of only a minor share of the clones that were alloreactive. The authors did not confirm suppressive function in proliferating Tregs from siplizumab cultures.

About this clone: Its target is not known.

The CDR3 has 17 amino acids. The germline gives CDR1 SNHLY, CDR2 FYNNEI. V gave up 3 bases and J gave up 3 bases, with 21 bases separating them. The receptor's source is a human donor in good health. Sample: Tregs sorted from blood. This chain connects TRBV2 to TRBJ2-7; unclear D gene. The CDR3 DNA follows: TGTGCCAGCAGTGATACGTTTTTTGGAAAGGAAAACTACGAGCAGTACTTC. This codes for CASSDTFFGKENYEQYF.